This T cell receptor (beta chain) was captured in a study of CXCR3-negative and CXCR3-positive naive CD8 T cells. The method, 5' RACE with UMI labels, was used to prepare the TRB cDNA libraries. TCRdb reprocessed the 5' RACE reads and stores each CDR3 protein as one record, lacking DNA. Its listing shows some 130,000 distinct CDR3 sequences. CDR1 is LGHNA and CDR2 is YNFKEQ in the germline V gene. CDR3 length equals 16 residues. The genes are TRBV4-2 and TRBJ2-1; TCRdb lists TRBD2, though no DNA is available to test this call. The sequence was obtained from a human donor in good health. Some clones in this sample may be carry-over from other donors' samples. Sequencing input: naive CXCR3- CD8+ T cells from blood. Described subset: CD45RO-CCR7+CD27+CD95- naive CD8+ T cells lacking CXCR3 (TNR3-). The chain's CDR3 is CASSQDDTSGGNEQLF.